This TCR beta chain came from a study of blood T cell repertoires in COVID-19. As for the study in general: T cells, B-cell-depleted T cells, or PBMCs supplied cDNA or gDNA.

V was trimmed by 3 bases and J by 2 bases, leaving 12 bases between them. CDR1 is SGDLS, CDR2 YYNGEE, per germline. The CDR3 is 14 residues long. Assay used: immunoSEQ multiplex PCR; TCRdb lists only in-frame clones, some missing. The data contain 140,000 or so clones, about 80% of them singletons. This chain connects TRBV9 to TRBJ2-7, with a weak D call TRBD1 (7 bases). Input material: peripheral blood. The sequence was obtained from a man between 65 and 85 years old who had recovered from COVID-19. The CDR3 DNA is TGTGCCAGCAGCGGTGGCGGGACAGCCTACGAGCAGTACTTC. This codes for CASSGGGTAYEQYF.